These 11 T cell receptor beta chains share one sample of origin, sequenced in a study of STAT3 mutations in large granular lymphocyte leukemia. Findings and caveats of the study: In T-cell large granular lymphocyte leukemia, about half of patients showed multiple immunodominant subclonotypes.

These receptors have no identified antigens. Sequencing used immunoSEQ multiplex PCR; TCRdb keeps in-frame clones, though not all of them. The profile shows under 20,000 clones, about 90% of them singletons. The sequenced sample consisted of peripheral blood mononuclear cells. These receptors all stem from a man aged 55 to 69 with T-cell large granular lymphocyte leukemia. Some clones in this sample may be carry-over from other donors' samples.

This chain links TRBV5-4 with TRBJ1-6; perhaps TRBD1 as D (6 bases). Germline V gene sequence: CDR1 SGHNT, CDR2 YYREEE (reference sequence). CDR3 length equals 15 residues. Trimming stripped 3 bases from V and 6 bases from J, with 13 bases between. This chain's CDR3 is CASSSNRASNSPLHF. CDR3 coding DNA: TGTGCCAGCAGCTCGAACAGGGCTTCTAATTCACCCCTCCACTTT. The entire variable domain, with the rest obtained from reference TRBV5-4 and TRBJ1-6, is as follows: ETGVTQSPTHLIKTRGQQVTLRCSSQSGHNTVSWYQQALGQGPQFIFQYYREEENGRGNFPPRFSGLQFPNYSSELNVNALELDDSALYLCASSSNRASNSPLHFGNGTRLTVT.

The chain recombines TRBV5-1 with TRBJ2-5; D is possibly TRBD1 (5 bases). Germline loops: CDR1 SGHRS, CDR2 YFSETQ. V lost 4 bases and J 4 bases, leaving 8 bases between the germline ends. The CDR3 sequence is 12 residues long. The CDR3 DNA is TGCGCCAGCAGCCCCCAGGGAGAGACCCAGTACTTC. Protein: CASSPQGETQYF.

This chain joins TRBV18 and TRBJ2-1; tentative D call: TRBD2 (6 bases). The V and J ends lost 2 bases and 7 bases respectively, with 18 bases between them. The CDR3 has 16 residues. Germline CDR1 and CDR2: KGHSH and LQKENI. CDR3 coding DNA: TGTGCCAGCTCACCAGTCATGAGCGGGTTTGGGAATGAGCAGTTCTTC. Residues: CASSPVMSGFGNEQFF.

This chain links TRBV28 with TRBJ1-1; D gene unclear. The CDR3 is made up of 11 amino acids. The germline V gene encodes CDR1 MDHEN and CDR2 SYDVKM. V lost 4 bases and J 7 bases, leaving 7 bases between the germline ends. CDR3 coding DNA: TGTGCCAGCAGTTGGGCGTTTGAAGCTTTCTTT. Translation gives CASSWAFEAFF.

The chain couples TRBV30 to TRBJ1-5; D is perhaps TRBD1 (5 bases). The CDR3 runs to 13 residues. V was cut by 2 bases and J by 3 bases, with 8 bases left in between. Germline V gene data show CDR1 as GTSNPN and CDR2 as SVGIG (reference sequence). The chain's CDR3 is CAWSRDLNQPQHF. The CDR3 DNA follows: TGTGCCTGGAGTCGGGACCTCAATCAGCCCCAGCATTTT.

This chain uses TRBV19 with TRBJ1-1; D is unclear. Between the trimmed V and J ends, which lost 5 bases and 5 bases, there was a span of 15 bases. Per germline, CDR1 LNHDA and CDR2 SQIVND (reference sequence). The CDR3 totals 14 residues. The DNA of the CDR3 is TGTGCCAGTAGTGGGAGGGTTGATGGGACTGAAGCTTTCTTT. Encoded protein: CASSGRVDGTEAFF.

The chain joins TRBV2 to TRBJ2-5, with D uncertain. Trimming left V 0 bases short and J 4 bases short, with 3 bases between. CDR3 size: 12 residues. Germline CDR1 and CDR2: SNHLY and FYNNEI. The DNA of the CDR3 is TGTGCCAGCAGTGAAGCGGGAGAGACCCAGTACTTC. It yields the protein CASSEAGETQYF.

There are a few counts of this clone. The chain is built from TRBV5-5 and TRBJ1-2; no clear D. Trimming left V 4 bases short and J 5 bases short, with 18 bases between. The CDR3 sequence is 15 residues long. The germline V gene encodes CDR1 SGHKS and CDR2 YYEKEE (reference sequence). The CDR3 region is CASSRERTTYYGYTF. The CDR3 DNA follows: TGTGCCAGCAGCCGAGAGAGGACGACGTATTATGGCTACACCTTC.

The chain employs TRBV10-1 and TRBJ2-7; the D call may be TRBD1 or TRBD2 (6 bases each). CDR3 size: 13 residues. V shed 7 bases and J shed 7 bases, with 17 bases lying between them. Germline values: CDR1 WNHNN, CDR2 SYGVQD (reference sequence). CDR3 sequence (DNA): TGCGCCAGCAAGGGGGGCCCTGATTTGGAGCAGTACTTC. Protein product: CASKGGPDLEQYF.

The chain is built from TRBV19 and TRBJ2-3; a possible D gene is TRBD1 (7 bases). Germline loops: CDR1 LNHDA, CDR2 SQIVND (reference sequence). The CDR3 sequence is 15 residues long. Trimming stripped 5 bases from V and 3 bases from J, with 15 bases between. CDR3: CASSPDRDWTDTQYF. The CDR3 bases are TGTGCCAGTAGTCCTGACAGGGACTGGACAGATACGCAGTATTTT.

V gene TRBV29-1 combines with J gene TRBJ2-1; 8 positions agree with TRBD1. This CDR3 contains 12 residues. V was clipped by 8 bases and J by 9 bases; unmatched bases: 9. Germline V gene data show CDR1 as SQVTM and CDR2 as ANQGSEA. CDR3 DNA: TGCAGCTCTAGGACAGGGACCCGTGAGCAGTTCTTC. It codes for CSSRTGTREQFF.